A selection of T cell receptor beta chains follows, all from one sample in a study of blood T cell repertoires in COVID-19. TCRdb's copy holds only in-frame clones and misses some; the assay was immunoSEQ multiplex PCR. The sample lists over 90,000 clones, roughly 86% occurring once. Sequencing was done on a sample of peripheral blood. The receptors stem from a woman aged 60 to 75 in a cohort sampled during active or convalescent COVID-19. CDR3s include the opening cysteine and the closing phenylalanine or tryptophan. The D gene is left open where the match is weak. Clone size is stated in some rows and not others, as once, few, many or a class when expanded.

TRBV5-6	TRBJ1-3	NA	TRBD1	TGTGCCAGCAGCCCTGATCCGACAGGGGGAAACACCATATATTTT	CASSPDPTGGNTIYF
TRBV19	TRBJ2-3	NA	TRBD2	TGTGCCAGTAGTACCCAATTTAGCGGGGGAGGCACAGATACGCAGTATTTT	CASSTQFSGGGTDTQYF
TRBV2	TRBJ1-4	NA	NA	TGTGCCAGCAGTAACAGGGTAGGGAATGAAAAACTGTTTTTT	CASSNRVGNEKLFF
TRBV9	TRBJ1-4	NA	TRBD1	TGTGCCAGCAGCCCTACGACAGGGGGAAGCACAACTAATGAAAAACTGTTTTTT	CASSPTTGGSTTNEKLFF
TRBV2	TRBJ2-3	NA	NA	TGTGCCAGCAGTGTCGGGTTAGAAAGAGATACGCAGTATTTT	CASSVGLERDTQYF
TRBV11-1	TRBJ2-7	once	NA	TGTGCCAGCAGCCCTCGTACAGGGAGCTCCTACGAGCAGTACTTC	CASSPRTGSSYEQYF
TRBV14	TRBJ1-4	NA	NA	TGTGCCAGCAGCCAAGCCGGGGGGAATGAAAAACTGTTTTTT	CASSQAGGNEKLFF
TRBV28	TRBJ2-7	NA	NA	TGTGCCAGCAGGAGATCAGGGTTCGAGCAGTACTTC	CASRRSGFEQYF
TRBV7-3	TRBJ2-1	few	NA	TGTGCCAGCAGCTTATTTAGCGGCACCTACAATGAGCAGTTCTTC	CASSLFSGTYNEQFF
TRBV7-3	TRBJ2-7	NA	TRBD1	TGTGCCAGCAGCCCAGGGGGCTACGAGCAGTACTTC	CASSPGGYEQYF
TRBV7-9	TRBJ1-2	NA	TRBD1	TGTGCCAGCAGCTTGCCGGGACAGGGGGACTATGGCTACACCTTC	CASSLPGQGDYGYTF
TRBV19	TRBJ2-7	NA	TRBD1	TGTGCCAGTAGTTCGTTAGGGTACCGGGACAGGGCCTACGAGCAGTACTTC	CASSSLGYRDRAYEQYF
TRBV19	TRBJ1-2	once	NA	TGTGCCAGTAGTATGCGTCAGCAGGATGGCTACACCTTC	CASSMRQQDGYTF
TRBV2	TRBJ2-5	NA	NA	TGTGCCAGCAGGGGCTCGGACTCAGGGGGGGAGACCCAGTACTTC	CASRGSDSGGETQYF
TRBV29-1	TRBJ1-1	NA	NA	TGCAGCGTTTCCGGCGGGACTGAAGCTTTCTTT	CSVSGGTEAFF
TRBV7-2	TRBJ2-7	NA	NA	TGTGCCAGCAGCGGACGAGGGGGATACGAGCAGTACTTC	CASSGRGGYEQYF
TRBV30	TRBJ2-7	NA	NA	TGTGCCTGGAGTGTACTAGGCAGTCCCTACGAGCAGTACTTC	CAWSVLGSPYEQYF
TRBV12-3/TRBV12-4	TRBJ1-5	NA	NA	TGTGCCAGCAGTTTCGGAGTGGCTCAGCCCCAGCATTTT	CASSFGVAQPQHF
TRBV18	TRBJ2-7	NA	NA	TGTGCCAGCTCACGCCTTGCAGGGCGCGCAGGGTCAAACGAGCAGTACTTC	CASSRLAGRAGSNEQYF
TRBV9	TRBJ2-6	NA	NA	TGTGCCAGCAGCGTAGCCGGGAGCTCTGGGGCCAACGTCCTGACTTTC	CASSVAGSSGANVLTF
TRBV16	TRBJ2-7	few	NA	TGTGCCAGCAGCGAGGGTTCTCCTTACAGGGTACGCTACGAGCAGTACTTC	CASSEGSPYRVRYEQYF
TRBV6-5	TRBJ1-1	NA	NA	TGTGCCAGCCAGGGCGGGGACACTGAAGCTTTCTTT	CASQGGDTEAFF
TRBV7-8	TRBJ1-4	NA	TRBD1	TGTGCCAGCAGCAACGGACAGGCGACTAATGAAAAACTGTTTTTT	CASSNGQATNEKLFF
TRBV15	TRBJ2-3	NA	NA	TGTGCCACCAGCAGGCAGGCAGATACGCAGTATTTT	CATSRQADTQYF
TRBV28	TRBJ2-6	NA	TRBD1	TGTGCCAGCAGGACAGGGTTGCGGACTGGGGCCAACGTCCTGACTTTC	CASRTGLRTGANVLTF
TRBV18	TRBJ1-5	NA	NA	TGTGCCAGCTCACCGGGGCCCCCGGATAGCAATCAGCCCCAGCATTTT	CASSPGPPDSNQPQHF
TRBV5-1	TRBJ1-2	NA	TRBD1	TGCGCCAGCAGCCCCGAGCCCAGGGGGCGAGACTATGGCTACACCTTC	CASSPEPRGRDYGYTF
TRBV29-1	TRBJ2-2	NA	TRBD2	TGCAGCGTTGCGCGGACTAGCGGCACCGGGGAGCTGTTTTTT	CSVARTSGTGELFF
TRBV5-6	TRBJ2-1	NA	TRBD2	TGTGCCAGCAGCCCCCTAGCGGGACTCAACAATGAGCAGTTCTTC	CASSPLAGLNNEQFF
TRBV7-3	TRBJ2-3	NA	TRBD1	TGTGCCAGCAGCTTAGGGACAGCAGGCGCAGATACGCAGTATTTT	CASSLGTAGADTQYF
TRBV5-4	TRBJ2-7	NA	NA	TGTGCCAGCAGCTGGGCCAGGGGTGTTGAGCAGTACTTC	CASSWARGVEQYF
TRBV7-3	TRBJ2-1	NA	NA	TGTGCCAGCAGCCACTATAGGGGGTCGGTAGATGAGCAGTTCTTC	CASSHYRGSVDEQFF
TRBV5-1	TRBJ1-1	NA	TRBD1	TGCGCCAGCAGCTTGGCGGCAGGGGGCGCGTATACTGAAGCTTTCTTT	CASSLAAGGAYTEAFF
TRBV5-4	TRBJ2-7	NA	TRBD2	TGTGCCAGCAGCTTGGGGCTAGCGGGATTCTACGAGCAGTACTTC	CASSLGLAGFYEQYF
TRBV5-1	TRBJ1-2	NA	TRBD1	TGCGCCAGCAGCTTTACAACAGGGGAAAGCTATGGCTACACCTTC	CASSFTTGESYGYTF
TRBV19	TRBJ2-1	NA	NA	TGTGCCAGCGCCAAGTGGCAGGGAGGCAATGAGCAGTTCTTC	CASAKWQGGNEQFF
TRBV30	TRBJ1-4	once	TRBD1	TGTGCCTGGAAGCCGGGACAGGCCGAAAAACTGTTTTTT	CAWKPGQAEKLFF